A single sample is the source of the 31 T cell receptor beta chains below, sequenced in a study of Ad26.COV2.S vaccination and SARS-CoV-2 variants. The treatment here: roughly 20 received Ad26.COV2.S at low or high dose, single or two shots; 5 received placebo; per-sample allocation not given. The samples date from day 63 after the first vaccine or placebo injection. This table comes from immunoSEQ multiplex PCR, and its TCRdb copy is limited to in-frame clones, with some not included. Found here are around 400,000 clones, around nine tenths of them singletons; the top ten hold under 2%. Sequencing was performed on peripheral blood, taken in a trial of Ad26.COV2.S vaccine versus placebo. The source is a person between 18 and 60 years old who received the Ad26.COV2.S COVID-19 vaccine or a placebo.

J is TRBJ2-7 and V is TRBV24-1; D ambiguous. The germline V and J ends were trimmed by 1 base and 7 bases, with 4 bases remaining between them. Germline V gene lookup returns CDR1 KGHDR and CDR2 SFDVKD. The CDR3 covers 11 residues. The CDR3 coding sequence is TGTGCCACCAGTGATTTAGGGGAGCAGTACTTC. Protein product: CATSDLGEQYF.

A word on this clone: Mismatch with germline at one junction end may stem from a read error. V gene TRBV16 combines with J gene TRBJ2-2, with TRBD1 identical over 9 bases. CDR1 and CDR2 from the germline V gene are KGHSY and FQNENV. This CDR3 region has 18 residues. The CDR3 is CASSESLGTGRGTGELFF. For the CDR3, the DNA is TGTGCCAGCAGCGAATCGTTGGGGACAGGGCGAGGCACCGGGGAGCTGTTTTTT. Together with reference TRBV16 and TRBJ2-2, the CDR3 gives the full variable domain: GEEVAQTPKHLVRGEGQKAKLYCAPIKGHSYVFWYQQVLKNEFKFLISFQNENVFDETGMPKERFSAKCLPNSPCSLEIQATKLEDSAVYFCASSESLGTGRGTGELFFGEGSRLTVL.

The V and J genes are TRBV7-3 and TRBJ2-3; D gene uncertain. The CDR3 has 12 residues. Per the germline V gene, CDR1 is SGHTA and CDR2 is FQGTGA. Trimming removed 8 bases from V and 5 bases from J, with 11 bases in between. Here the CDR3 reads CASSPWGDTQYF. The DNA of the CDR3 is TGTGCCAGCTCCCCGTGGGGAGATACGCAGTATTTT. The full variable domain, completed using reference TRBV7-3 and TRBJ2-3, is GAGVSQTPSNKVTEKGKYVELRCDPISGHTALYWYRQSLGQGPEFLIYFQGTGAADDSGLPNDRFFAVRPEGSVSTLKIQRTERGDSAVYLCASSPWGDTQYFGPGTRLTVL.

V is TRBV4-2 and J is TRBJ1-1; TRBD1 might be the D (6 bases). V lost 0 bases and J lost 1, with 12 bases in between. This CDR3 comprises 16 residues. Germline V gives CDR1 LGHNA, CDR2 YNFKEQ. The CDR3 region is CASSQDHGTKNTEAFF. DNA for the CDR3: TGTGCCAGCAGCCAAGATCATGGGACAAAGAACACTGAAGCTTTCTTT.

This chain links TRBV6-5 with TRBJ1-1; D is undetermined. Deletions cut 0 bases from V and 1 base from J, with 12 bases between. This CDR3 has 16 amino acids. Germline assignment: CDR1 MNHEY and CDR2 SVGAGI. In nucleotides, the CDR3 is TGTGCCAGCAGTTACTCACCGCAGGTTGGGAACACTGAAGCTTTCTTT. It yields the protein CASSYSPQVGNTEAFF.

The chain joins TRBV7-2 to TRBJ1-1; a possible D gene is TRBD1 (6 bases). This CDR3 has 14 residues. Germline V gene lookup returns CDR1 SGHTA and CDR2 FQGNSA. Trimming cost V 5 bases and J 5 bases, with 15 bases left between them. CDR3 region: CASSPQGSGTEAFF. The CDR3 bases are TGTGCCAGCAGCCCCCAGGGGTCGGGGACTGAAGCTTTCTTT.

This chain connects TRBV28 to TRBJ1-6; D remains unclear. Germline-derived CDR1 and CDR2 are MDHEN and SYDVKM. V was trimmed by 8 bases and J by 7 bases, leaving 12 bases between them. The length of the CDR3 is 13 residues. The CDR3 sequence is CASLQLANSPLHF. The CDR3 DNA sequence: TGTGCCAGCCTGCAGCTAGCCAATTCACCCCTCCACTTT.

This sequence joins TRBV25-1 and TRBJ1-2; D possibly corresponds to TRBD1 (5 bases). Germline CDR1 reads MGHDK; CDR2 reads SYGVNS. This CDR3 is built from 13 residues. V was clipped by 8 bases and J by 1 base, with 11 bases between them. The CDR3 here is CASALGGNYGYTF. Here the CDR3 DNA reads TGTGCCAGCGCCTTGGGGGGTAACTATGGCTACACCTTC.

The CDR3 sequence: CASSLLDTQYF. DNA for the CDR3: TGTGCCAGCAGCTTACTCGATACGCAGTATTTT. The chain is built from TRBV11-2 and TRBJ2-3, with D hard to call. Germline V gene lookup returns CDR1 SGHAT and CDR2 FQNNGV. The CDR3 sequence is 11 residues long. V gave up 2 bases and J gave up 6 bases, with 3 bases separating them. Variable domain in full (rest from reference TRBV11-2 and TRBJ2-3): EAGVAQSPRYKIIEKRQSVAFWCNPISGHATLYWYQQILGQGPKLLIQFQNNGVVDDSQLPKDRFSAERLKGVDSTLKIQPAKLEDSAVYLCASSLLDTQYFGPGTRLTVL.

The rearrangement uses TRBV14 and TRBJ1-1; 7 bases fit TRBD1. This CDR3 is built from 15 residues. Germline V lookup: CDR1 SGHDN, CDR2 FVKESK. After removal of 3 bases from V and 6 bases from J, the junction contained 10 bases not matched to a gene. CDR3 in amino acids: CASSQRAQGRAEAFF. CDR3 nucleotides: TGTGCCAGCAGCCAGAGGGCACAGGGGAGGGCTGAAGCTTTCTTT.

The chain is built from TRBV2 and TRBJ2-3; the D call may be TRBD1 or TRBD2 (5 bases each). V was cut by 5 bases and J by 1 base, with 10 bases left in between. Germline V lookup: CDR1 SNHLY, CDR2 FYNNEI. The CDR3 is 14 amino acids. The CDR3 protein is CASSWTGRTDTQYF. CDR3 nucleotides: TGTGCCAGCAGTTGGACGGGACGCACAGATACGCAGTATTTT.

This clone was recorded many times. The J gene is TRBJ2-6, the V gene TRBV27; D gene unclear. Trimming pared 3 bases from V and 2 bases from J, leaving 5 bases between. In germline, CDR1 is MNHEY, CDR2 SMNVEV (reference sequence). The CDR3 extends over 14 amino acids. The CDR3 region has the DNA TGTGCCAGCAGTTTCAAAACTGGGGCCAACGTCCTGACTTTC. Translated, it gives CASSFKTGANVLTF.

The V gene is TRBV6-5, the J gene TRBJ2-1, with D unclear. Germline values: CDR1 MNHEY, CDR2 SVGAGI. The CDR3 runs to 14 residues. The ends were cut back, 2 bases at V and 3 bases at J, with 8 bases in the middle. In DNA, the CDR3 is TGTGCCAGCAGTTACGCCTACCGCTACAATGAGCAGTTCTTC. Protein: CASSYAYRYNEQFF.

This rearrangement joins TRBV16 to TRBJ2-1; 8 bases are a match to TRBD1. CDR3 size: 18 residues. Unmatched junction bases numbered 9, after V lost 2 bases and J lost 0 bases. The germline V gene encodes CDR1 KGHSY and CDR2 FQNENV. CDR3 amino acids: CASSQVVGQGSSYNEQFF. The CDR3 region has the DNA TGTGCCAGCAGCCAAGTCGTTGGACAGGGAAGCTCCTACAATGAGCAGTTCTTC.

This chain joins TRBV19 and TRBJ2-3; 7 bases are shared with TRBD1. After removal of 7 bases from V and 5 bases from J, the junction contained 12 bases not matched to a gene. There are 15 residues in the CDR3. CDR1 is LNHDA and CDR2 is SQIVND in the germline V gene (reference sequence). The CDR3 here is CASTLMRGQGDTQYF. CDR3 nucleotides: TGTGCCAGTACCCTGATGAGGGGGCAGGGAGATACGCAGTATTTT.

Concerning this clone: Within the sample, other DNA sequences also encode this same CDR3. The CDR3 region has the DNA TGTGCCTGGAGTGGGGGTTCAGGAAACACCATATATTTT. Translating it yields CAWSGGSGNTIYF. The rearrangement uses TRBV30 and TRBJ1-3; D is unresolved. Per germline, CDR1 GTSNPN and CDR2 SVGIG (reference sequence). The CDR3 spans 13 residues. With 1 base removed from V and 4 bases from J, the gap between germline ends came to 8 bases.

The chain combines TRBV19 with TRBJ1-4; 8 nucleotides line up with TRBD1. Per the germline V gene, CDR1 is LNHDA and CDR2 is SQIVND (reference sequence). Trimming removed 9 bases from V and 7 bases from J; junction bases left unmatched: 16. The CDR3 has 16 residues. CDR3 nucleotide sequence: TGTGCCAGCTCGTCGACAGGGGTACAGGGAAGTGAAAAACTGTTTTTT. It codes for CASSSTGVQGSEKLFF. Filled out from reference TRBV19 and TRBJ1-4, the complete variable domain reads DGGITQSPKYLFRKEGQNVTLSCEQNLNHDAMYWYRQDPGQGLRLIYYSQIVNDFQKGDIAEGYSVSREKKESFPLTVTSAQKNPTAFYLCASSSTGVQGSEKLFFGSGTQLSVL.

The chain combines TRBV6-4 with TRBJ2-1, with 11 bases matching TRBD2. The CDR3 spans 15 residues. Germline values: CDR1 MRHNA, CDR2 SNTAGT. The V gene end was trimmed by 5 bases and the J gene end by 7 bases; junction bases not matched to a gene: 7. The CDR3 DNA is TGTGCCAGCAGTTTGACTAGCGGGATGGTTAATGAGCAGTTCTTC. Protein product: CASSLTSGMVNEQFF.

The chain couples TRBV5-1 to TRBJ2-3; 8 nucleotides agree with TRBD2. The CDR3 runs to 19 residues. Looked up from germline, CDR1 is SGHRS and CDR2 is YFSETQ. V gave up 4 bases and J gave up 4 bases; unmatched junction bases: 20. DNA for the CDR3: TGCGCCAGCAGCCGCACTATTCCGGGGACTAGAAAAGAGCCAGATACGCAGTATTTT. Residues: CASSRTIPGTRKEPDTQYF.

The chain employs TRBV28 and TRBJ1-1; D may be TRBD1 (5 bases). CDR3 length: 17 residues. The V and J ends lost 2 bases and 2 bases respectively, with 18 bases between them. Germline lookup yields CDR1 MDHEN and CDR2 SYDVKM. CDR3 amino acids: CASSLGDLRKLNTEAFF. CDR3 nucleotide sequence: TGTGCCAGCAGTTTAGGGGACCTCCGCAAATTAAACACTGAAGCTTTCTTT. Using reference TRBV28 and TRBJ1-1 for the parts outside the CDR3, the full variable domain is DVKVTQSSRYLVKRTGEKVFLECVQDMDHENMFWYRQDPGLGLRLIYFSYDVKMKEKGDIPEGYSVSREKKERFSLILESASTNQTSMYLCASSLGDLRKLNTEAFFGQGTRLTVV.

The CDR3 spells CASGTGLGLSNIGLYNQPQHF. CDR3 coding DNA: TGTGCCAGCGGGACAGGGTTAGGATTATCTAACATAGGATTGTACAATCAGCCCCAGCATTTT. The chain is built from TRBV28 and TRBJ1-5, with 9 nucleotides matching TRBD1. This CDR3 is built from 21 residues. Germline V gene sequence: CDR1 MDHEN, CDR2 SYDVKM. Trimming took 8 bases from V and 3 from J; bases not matched to a gene: 26.

The chain combines TRBV7-9 with TRBJ2-7; possibly TRBD1 for D (6 bases). Trimming left V 5 bases short and J 2 bases short, with 13 bases between. CDR3 length: 14 amino acids. Germline lookup yields CDR1 SEHNR and CDR2 FQNEAQ (reference sequence). CDR3 sequence: CASSRTATTYEQYF. The DNA of the CDR3 is TGTGCCAGCAGCAGGACAGCAACAACCTACGAGCAGTACTTC.

The chain uses TRBV28 and TRBJ1-2, with 7 positions matching TRBD1. Germline assignment: CDR1 MDHEN and CDR2 SYDVKM. This CDR3 comprises 14 residues. V lost 2 bases and J lost 4; bases outside the gene matches: 4. The CDR3 here is CASSLDRVGYGYTF. For the CDR3, the DNA is TGTGCCAGCAGTTTAGACAGGGTTGGCTATGGCTACACCTTC.

The chain recombines TRBV5-6 with TRBJ2-7; unclear D gene. The CDR3 consists of 13 residues. Germline V gene sequence: CDR1 SGHDT, CDR2 YYEEEE. Trimming removed 6 bases at V and 1 base at J, with 11 bases between. The CDR3 sequence: CASIQQSSYEQYF. As DNA, the CDR3 is TGTGCCAGCATCCAACAGTCATCCTACGAGCAGTACTTC.

The chain is built from TRBV9 and TRBJ1-5, with 8 bases identical to TRBD1. CDR1 and CDR2 from the germline V gene are SGDLS and YYNGEE. The CDR3 runs 15 residues. V gave up 0 bases and J gave up 5 bases; unmatched junction bases: 4. CDR3: CASSVAQGGYQPQHF. The CDR3, as DNA: TGTGCCAGCAGCGTAGCACAGGGGGGTTATCAGCCCCAGCATTTT.

The gene calls are TRBV7-9 and TRBJ2-2, with a possible D match to TRBD2 (5 bases). With 8 bases removed from V and 6 bases from J, the gap between germline ends came to 13 bases. CDR3 length equals 13 residues. CDR1 SEHNR and CDR2 FQNEAQ come from the germline V gene (reference sequence). CDR3 loop: CASRSGSPGELFF. The DNA for the CDR3 is TGTGCCAGCCGGTCGGGAAGCCCCGGGGAGCTGTTTTTT.

CDR3 protein: CASSYRTGDYEQYF. Written as DNA, the CDR3 is TGTGCCAGCAGCTACCGGACAGGGGATTACGAGCAGTACTTC. The V gene is TRBV11-3, the J gene TRBJ2-7, with TRBD1 identical over 9 bases. With V trimmed by 4 bases and J by 4 bases, 5 bases remained unmatched. The germline V gene has CDR1 SGHNT and CDR2 YENEEA. The CDR3 consists of 14 residues.

The rearrangement links TRBV11-2 to TRBJ2-3, with 9 bases lining up with TRBD1. Germline V CDR1 and CDR2: SGHAT, FQNNGV. Trimming took 3 bases from V and 4 from J; bases not matched to a gene: 14. This CDR3 is 18 amino acids long. The CDR3 sequence: CASSLGQGFSKQADTQYF. In DNA, the CDR3 is TGTGCCAGCAGCTTGGGACAGGGTTTCAGCAAGCAAGCAGATACGCAGTATTTT. The full variable domain, completed using reference TRBV11-2 and TRBJ2-3, is EAGVAQSPRYKIIEKRQSVAFWCNPISGHATLYWYQQILGQGPKLLIQFQNNGVVDDSQLPKDRFSAERLKGVDSTLKIQPAKLEDSAVYLCASSLGQGFSKQADTQYFGPGTRLTVL.

V and J are TRBV5-4 and TRBJ2-7, with D perhaps TRBD1 (6 bases). The V end was cut by 2 bases, the J end by 1 base, with 19 bases between. This CDR3 region has 17 residues. CDR1 is SGHNT and CDR2 is YYREEE in the germline V gene (reference sequence). The CDR3 spells CASSFGAGVRGSYEQYF. The CDR3 nucleotides are TGTGCCAGCAGCTTCGGGGCAGGGGTGAGGGGATCCTACGAGCAGTACTTC.

The V call is TRBV3-1 (or the pseudogene TRBV3-2), the J call TRBJ1-2, with TRBD1 matching 7 bases. Unmatched junction bases numbered 13, after V lost 4 bases and J lost 8 bases. The CDR3 extends over 15 amino acids. Germline V gene data show CDR1 as LGHDT and CDR2 as YNNKEL (reference sequence). The DNA for the CDR3 is TGTGCCAGCAGCCGAGACGACAGGGCTCTTATCGGCTACACCTTC. Translating it yields CASSRDDRALIGYTF.

On this clone itself: Other DNA sequences in the same sample also yield this CDR3. The V and J genes are TRBV6-6 and TRBJ1-1; tentative D call: TRBD1 (6 bases). Germline CDR1 and CDR2: MNHNY and SVGAGI (reference sequence). The CDR3 loop spans 13 amino acids. V gave up 0 bases and J gave up 5 bases, with 7 bases separating them. The CDR3 here is CASSYSQGTEAFF. DNA for the CDR3: TGTGCCAGCAGTTACTCTCAGGGGACTGAAGCTTTCTTT.